A single sample gave rise to the 8 T cell receptor beta chains below, sequenced in a study of blood T cell repertoires in COVID-19. Using immunoSEQ multiplex PCR, the repertoire was profiled, and TCRdb retains in-frame clones only, with some absent. This table holds some 150,000 clones, around 80% found once. Sequencing input: peripheral blood. The receptors were gathered from a woman in her fifties or sixties with acute or convalescent COVID-19.

The CDR3 DNA reads TGCGCCAGCAGCCAAGGTGGACAGAAACCCTTGAACACTGAAGCTTTCTTT. Its translation: CASSQGGQKPLNTEAFF. The J gene is TRBJ1-1, the V gene TRBV4-1; perhaps TRBD1 as D (6 bases). V was trimmed by 1 base and J by 0 bases, leaving 15 bases between them. Per the germline V gene, CDR1 is MGHRA and CDR2 is YSYEKL. The CDR3 runs to 17 residues.

The rearrangement joins TRBV6-6 to TRBJ1-4; TRBD1 matches 8 bases. The CDR3 sequence is 15 residues long. The V segment lost 2 bases and the J segment 2 bases; nucleotides outside the gene matches: 1. Germline CDR1 MNHNY, CDR2 SVGAGI (reference sequence). The DNA for the CDR3 is TGTGCCAGCAGTTACGGGGACAGGACTAATGAAAAACTGTTTTTT. Its protein product is CASSYGDRTNEKLFF.

The V and J genes are TRBV29-1 and TRBJ1-5; possibly TRBD1 for D (5 bases). Germline CDR1 is SQVTM and CDR2 is ANQGSEA. Trimming pared 4 bases from V and 8 bases from J, leaving 15 bases between. This CDR3 comprises 13 residues. The CDR3 protein is CSVVSGANEPQHF. The CDR3 DNA reads as TGCAGCGTTGTTTCTGGGGCTAACGAGCCCCAGCATTTT.

This clone has only a few counts. V and J are TRBV5-1 and TRBJ2-7, with D possibly matching TRBD1 (7 bases). Germline CDR1 reads SGHRS; CDR2 reads YFSETQ. V shed 4 bases and J shed 6 bases, with 17 bases lying between them. The CDR3 totals 14 residues. In DNA form, the CDR3 reads TGCGCCAGCAGCACACAAACCAGGGGGGCCGAGCAGTACTTC. Protein: CASSTQTRGAEQYF.

Only a few counts were recorded for this clone. This chain uses TRBV2 with TRBJ1-2; D possibly corresponds to TRBD1 (5 bases). Trimming removed 5 bases at V and 7 bases at J, with 14 bases between. CDR3 length: 13 residues. Germline V gene data show CDR1 as SNHLY and CDR2 as FYNNEI. The CDR3 region is CASSRRDWLGYTF. CDR3 DNA sequence: TGTGCCAGCAGTCGCCGGGACTGGCTTGGCTACACCTTC. The full variable domain, with the rest looked up from reference TRBV2 and TRBJ1-2, is EPEVTQTPSHQVTQMGQEVILRCVPISNHLYFYWYRQILGQKVEFLVSFYNNEISEKSEIFDDQFSVERPDGSNFTLKIRSTKLEDSAMYFCASSRRDWLGYTFGSGTRLTVV.

This clone was picked up one time. The CDR3 DNA reads as TGTGCCAGCAACACCCCCGGGACAGGGAGCGAAAAACTGTTTTTT. It is translated as CASNTPGTGSEKLFF. This chain connects TRBV19 to TRBJ1-4; 9 bases align to TRBD1. This CDR3 has 15 amino acids. Trimming took 9 bases from V and 8 from J; bases not matched to a gene: 13. Germline values: CDR1 LNHDA, CDR2 SQIVND (reference sequence). Filled out from reference TRBV19 and TRBJ1-4, the complete variable domain reads DGGITQSPKYLFRKEGQNVTLSCEQNLNHDAMYWYRQDPGQGLRLIYYSQIVNDFQKGDIAEGYSVSREKKESFPLTVTSAQKNPTAFYLCASNTPGTGSEKLFFGSGTQLSVL.

The V and J genes are TRBV27 and TRBJ1-4; 7 bases match TRBD1. Per the germline V gene, CDR1 is MNHEY and CDR2 is SMNVEV (reference sequence). V was pared by 2 bases and J by 0 bases, with 12 bases of the junction left unmatched. The CDR3 totals 19 residues. The CDR3 DNA is TGTGCCAGCAGTTTAAAGGCTCGGGACAGATTCACAACTAATGAAAAACTGTTTTTT. Amino acid sequence: CASSLKARDRFTTNEKLFF. Full variable domain (remainder filled in from reference TRBV27 and TRBJ1-4): EAQVTQNPRYLITVTGKKLTVTCSQNMNHEYMSWYRQDPGLGLRQIYYSMNVEVTDKGDVPEGYKVSRKEKRNFPLILESPSPNQTSLYFCASSLKARDRFTTNEKLFFGSGTQLSVL.

V and J are TRBV7-9 and TRBJ1-5, with TRBD1 matching 7 bases. V dropped 5 bases and J dropped 4; count of bases not matched to a gene: 8. This CDR3 has 15 residues. In germline, CDR1 is SEHNR, CDR2 FQNEAQ (reference sequence). The CDR3, as DNA: TGTGCCAGCAGCCCCGGGACAGCAGAGAATCAGCCCCAGCATTTT. The encoded protein is CASSPGTAENQPQHF.